This TCR beta chain was sequenced during a study of blood T cell repertoires in COVID-19. Looking at the study overall: PBMCs, B-cell-depleted T cells, or T cells provided the cDNA or gDNA that made up the material.

The germline V gene encodes CDR1 SNHLY and CDR2 FYNNEI. CDR3 length equals 15 residues. As to this clone: At one boundary the junction diverges from the germline segment, which might be a read error.

How the authors handled the data: Reference gene primer amplification in the assay estimated nucleated cell counts. The assay was immunoSEQ multiplex PCR, and TCRdb's table has in-frame clones only and misses some. That table is the source of V, J and clone size, and D and trimming were worked out from the DNA. The repertoire holds 200,000 to 300,000 clones, with approximately 83% as singletons. The V call is TRBV2, the J call TRBJ2-5; D is uncertain. The material sequenced was peripheral blood. This TCR was recovered from a man under 40 who had recovered from COVID-19. The CDR3 is CVSSEGQYIQETQYF. The CDR3, as DNA: TGTGTCAGCAGTGAAGGGCAGTATATCCAAGAGACCCAGTACTTC.